The 29 T cell receptor beta chains reported below all come from one sample, sequenced in a study of shared clonotypes between healthy human individuals. Sequencing used immunoSEQ multiplex PCR; TCRdb keeps in-frame clones, though not all of them. The table shows roughly 1,000,000 clones, with around 78% occurring only once. Sequencing was done on a sample of memory CD4+ T cells from PBMCs. The subset here: CD45RA-negative fraction. Receptors were obtained from a man aged 18 to 29 in good health. Some clones in this sample may be carry-over from other donors' samples.

The chain is built from TRBV5-4 and TRBJ2-2, with 12 nucleotides matching TRBD2. The trim removed 0 bases at V and 7 bases at J, leaving 7 bases unmatched. The CDR3 has 17 residues. CDR1 is SGHNT and CDR2 is YYREEE in the germline V gene (reference sequence). The CDR3 reads CASSLGGLAGTSGELFF. CDR3 DNA sequence: TGTGCCAGCAGCTTGGGAGGACTAGCGGGAACGAGCGGGGAGCTGTTTTTT.

The rearrangement joins TRBV5-1 to TRBJ2-1; tentative D call: TRBD2 (5 bases). Trimming shortened V by 4 bases and J by 9 bases, and 14 bases separated the two germline ends. The CDR3 contains 13 residues. Germline lookup yields CDR1 SGHRS and CDR2 YFSETQ. In DNA, the CDR3 is TGCGCCAGCAGCCCCGTGAAAGAGGGTGAGCAGTTCTTC. This sequence encodes CASSPVKEGEQFF.

The V and J genes are TRBV5-8 and TRBJ2-7; 10 bases map to TRBD2. Germline CDR1 reads SGHTS; CDR2 reads YDEGEE. This CDR3 comprises 13 residues. The V and J ends lost 7 bases and 3 bases, in that order; junction bases with no gene match: 4. The chain's CDR3 is CASHWTSGYEQYF. Written as DNA, the CDR3 is TGTGCCAGCCACTGGACTAGCGGCTACGAGCAGTACTTC. The variable domain in full, with the rest retrieved from reference TRBV5-8 and TRBJ2-7, is EAGVTQSPTHLIKTRGQQATLRCSPISGHTSVYWYQQALGLGLQFLLWYDEGEERNRGNFPPRFSGRQFPNYSSELNVNALELEDSALYLCASHWTSGYEQYFGPGTRLTVT.

The rearrangement uses TRBV6-6 and TRBJ2-1; the match to TRBD2 covers 11 bases. The V segment lost 3 bases and the J segment 9 bases; nucleotides outside the gene matches: 10. This CDR3 has 16 amino acids. Germline lookup yields CDR1 MNHNY and CDR2 SVGAGI (reference sequence). This chain's CDR3 is CASSYMVTSGTGEQFF. The CDR3 DNA is TGTGCCAGCAGTTATATGGTGACTAGCGGGACCGGTGAGCAGTTCTTC.

The J gene is TRBJ2-1, the V gene TRBV2, with 8 bases matching TRBD1. Unmatched junction bases numbered 7, after V lost 1 base and J lost 8 bases. CDR3 size: 15 residues. The V gene's germline CDR1 is SNHLY and CDR2 FYNNEI. This CDR3 reads CASSEGTGSLYEQFF. The DNA of the CDR3 is TGTGCCAGCAGTGAAGGGACAGGGTCATTATATGAGCAGTTCTTC. The full variable domain, its missing parts supplied by reference TRBV2 and TRBJ2-1, is EPEVTQTPSHQVTQMGQEVILRCVPISNHLYFYWYRQILGQKVEFLVSFYNNEISEKSEIFDDQFSVERPDGSNFTLKIRSTKLEDSAMYFCASSEGTGSLYEQFFGPGTRLTVL.

This clone was recorded many times. The rearrangement uses TRBV5-6 and TRBJ2-7; perhaps D is TRBD1 or TRBD2 (5 bases each). The CDR3 sequence is 15 residues long. CDR1 SGHDT and CDR2 YYEEEE come from the germline V gene. V was pared by 4 bases and J by 2 bases, with 16 bases between. CDR3 residues: CASSRSGTATYEQYF. The CDR3 DNA is TGTGCCAGCAGCCGAAGTGGGACGGCAACCTACGAGCAGTACTTC.

V gene TRBV30 combines with J gene TRBJ2-2; 7 nucleotides match TRBD1. V gave up 3 bases and J gave up 4 bases; unmatched junction bases: 5. From germline, CDR1 is GTSNPN and CDR2 SVGIG (reference sequence). This CDR3 spans 14 amino acids. The CDR3 region is CAWRGQPGTGELFF. The CDR3 DNA sequence: TGTGCCTGGAGGGGACAGCCGGGCACCGGGGAGCTGTTTTTT.

The rearrangement links TRBV27 to TRBJ1-1; no clear D gene. Germline lookup yields CDR1 MNHEY and CDR2 SMNVEV (reference sequence). V shed 4 bases and J shed 4 bases, with 16 bases lying between them. The CDR3 extends over 15 amino acids. The CDR3 DNA reads as TGTGCCAGCAGTTCCCGCTTTCATGGGAGCACTGAAGCTTTCTTT. This encodes CASSSRFHGSTEAFF.

A few counts support this clone. This chain links TRBV11-2 with TRBJ2-7; D is ambiguous. Per the germline V gene, CDR1 is SGHAT and CDR2 is FQNNGV. The CDR3 contains 13 residues. The V end was cut by 5 bases, the J end by 9 bases, with 17 bases between. The CDR3 sequence is CASSPRLPPVQYF. The CDR3 coding sequence is TGTGCCAGCAGCCCACGACTCCCTCCGGTGCAGTACTTC.

This clone was observed a single time. The V call is TRBV19, the J call TRBJ1-2; 7 bases match TRBD1. Per germline, CDR1 LNHDA and CDR2 SQIVND (reference sequence). This CDR3 spans 13 amino acids. V shed 6 bases and J 9 bases; nucleotides not matched to a gene: 10. Here the CDR3 reads CASSSYRGASYTF. CDR3 nucleotide sequence: TGTGCCAGTAGCAGTTACAGGGGTGCGAGCTACACCTTC.

The chain combines TRBV7-3 with TRBJ2-1, with D perhaps assigned TRBD1 or TRBD2 (6 bases each). Germline loops: CDR1 SGHTA, CDR2 FQGTGA. There are 15 residues in the CDR3. V was pared by 5 bases and J by 0 bases, with 11 bases between. The CDR3 DNA sequence: TGTGCCAGCAGCCCGGGGGCTAACTCCTACAATGAGCAGTTCTTC. Protein: CASSPGANSYNEQFF.

The chain links TRBV28 to TRBJ2-7; D gene uncertain. V shed 8 bases and J shed 2 bases, with 13 bases lying between them. Germline V gene data show CDR1 as MDHEN and CDR2 as SYDVKM. This CDR3 has 13 residues. The CDR3 protein is CASATGQPYEQYF. CDR3 nucleotides: TGTGCCAGCGCCACCGGGCAGCCCTACGAGCAGTACTTC.

The genes are TRBV6-5 and TRBJ1-1; D perhaps matches TRBD1 (5 bases). Trimming shortened V by 8 bases and J by 6 bases, and 19 bases separated the two germline ends. The CDR3 consists of 14 residues. CDR1 and CDR2 from the germline V gene are MNHEY and SVGAGI. CDR3 sequence: CASGPGHSPPEAFF. The DNA of the CDR3 is TGTGCCAGCGGCCCAGGGCACTCTCCACCTGAAGCTTTCTTT.

The chain links TRBV18 to TRBJ1-1, with a tentative D call TRBD1 (6 bases). The V end lost 3 bases, the J end lost 7 bases, and 15 bases lay between the germline ends. CDR1 and CDR2 from the germline V gene are KGHSH and LQKENI. CDR3 size: 14 residues. As DNA, the CDR3 is TGTGCCAGCTCACCTATCCAGGGGAAGGGTGAAGCTTTCTTT. Its protein product is CASSPIQGKGEAFF.

V and J are TRBV5-6 and TRBJ1-3; 7 positions match TRBD1. V lost 3 bases to trimming and J lost 2 bases; unmatched junction nucleotides: 8. The CDR3 has 16 amino acids. Germline V gene sequence: CDR1 SGHDT, CDR2 YYEEEE. The CDR3, as DNA: TGTGCCAGCAGCTGGGGACAGACTTTAACTGGAAACACCATATATTTT. Amino acid sequence: CASSWGQTLTGNTIYF.

V gene TRBV7-9 combines with J gene TRBJ1-2; maybe TRBD1 (5 bases). V lost 7 bases, J lost 2 bases, and 17 bases lay in between. The CDR3 has 15 amino acids. Germline-derived CDR1 and CDR2 are SEHNR and FQNEAQ (reference sequence). The CDR3 DNA sequence: TGTGCCAGCAACTCGCGGGGGACGTCGAACTATGGCTACACCTTC. Translation: CASNSRGTSNYGYTF.

J is TRBJ2-2 and V is TRBV5-6, with a weak D call TRBD1 (5 bases). This CDR3 has 15 residues. V was shortened by 0 bases and J by 7 bases, with 13 bases between the two germline ends. CDR1 SGHDT and CDR2 YYEEEE come from the germline V gene. The CDR3 region is CASSLGAGYGGELFF. CDR3 in DNA: TGTGCCAGCAGCTTGGGGGCAGGGTACGGCGGGGAGCTGTTTTTT. Combining the CDR3 with reference TRBV5-6 and TRBJ2-2 gives the whole variable domain DAGVTQSPTHLIKTRGQQVTLRCSPKSGHDTVSWYQQALGQGPQFIFQYYEEEERQRGNFPDRFSGHQFPNYSSELNVNALLLGDSALYLCASSLGAGYGGELFFGEGSRLTVL.

This chain links TRBV11-2 with TRBJ1-3; TRBD1 agrees at 7 bases. From germline, CDR1 is SGHAT and CDR2 FQNNGV. V was clipped by 6 bases and J by 4 bases; unmatched bases: 6. The CDR3 spans 14 residues. The CDR3 protein is CASRPDRRGNTIYF. CDR3 nucleotide sequence: TGTGCCAGCAGGCCGGACAGGAGGGGAAACACCATATATTTT.

The V gene is TRBV5-1, the J gene TRBJ2-5, with a possible D match to TRBD2 (6 bases). The CDR3 totals 14 residues. CDR1 and CDR2 from the germline V gene are SGHRS and YFSETQ. V lost 4 bases, J lost 5 bases, and 15 bases lay in between. CDR3 in DNA: TGCGCCAGCAGCAGGGACGGGAGTTCGGAGACCCAGTACTTC. Translation gives CASSRDGSSETQYF.

In DNA, the CDR3 is TGTGCCAGTAGTACTTACACCAGCTCCTACGAGCAGTACTTC. Its translation is CASSTYTSSYEQYF. The rearrangement links TRBV19 to TRBJ2-7; no reliable D call. This CDR3 spans 14 amino acids. The germline V gene has CDR1 LNHDA and CDR2 SQIVND (reference sequence). Trimming cost V 4 bases and J 0 bases, with 10 bases left between them.

The chain couples TRBV10-2 to TRBJ2-3; D is uncertain. The CDR3 sequence is 13 residues long. Per germline, CDR1 WSHSY and CDR2 SAAADI. Trimming removed 3 bases at V and 0 bases at J, with 4 bases between. The CDR3 loop is CASSDSSTDTQYF. The CDR3 DNA reads TGCGCCAGCAGTGATTCCAGCACAGATACGCAGTATTTT.

The chain employs TRBV7-3 and TRBJ2-2, with D maybe TRBD1 (5 bases). From germline, CDR1 is SGHTA and CDR2 FQGTGA. This CDR3 is 16 amino acids long. Deletions cut 1 base from V and 0 bases from J, with 9 bases between. CDR3 bases: TGTGCCAGCAGCTTAAAGGGGAAATCGAACACCGGGGAGCTGTTTTTT. Encoded protein: CASSLKGKSNTGELFF.

This chain joins TRBV7-3 and TRBJ2-7, with 10 bases that match TRBD1. This CDR3 region has 13 residues. The V gene's germline CDR1 is SGHTA and CDR2 FQGTGA. Unmatched junction bases numbered 5, after V lost 5 bases and J lost 7 bases. This CDR3 is CASSLGQGREQYF. The CDR3 coding sequence is TGTGCCAGCAGCCTGGGACAGGGGCGGGAGCAGTACTTC.

There are many counts of this clone. The chain combines TRBV21-1 with TRBJ2-3; the D call TRBD2 from the table was never checked on the DNA. TRBV21-1 is given as a pseudogene. CDR3 length: 15 residues. CDR3 residues: CASTILRSGRDTQYF. The CDR3 DNA reads as TGTGCCAGCACGATCCTGAGAAGCGGGAGAGATACGCAGTATTTT.

The genes are TRBV2 and TRBJ1-5; D possibly corresponds to TRBD1 (6 bases). This CDR3 contains 14 residues. Trimming took off 5 bases at V and 6 bases at J, with 14 bases between the two ends. From germline, CDR1 is SNHLY and CDR2 FYNNEI. The CDR3 DNA reads TGTGCCAGCAGTACCAGCACGGGGGCTCAGCCCCAGCATTTT. It encodes CASSTSTGAQPQHF. Complete variable domain (other parts from reference TRBV2 and TRBJ1-5): EPEVTQTPSHQVTQMGQEVILRCVPISNHLYFYWYRQILGQKVEFLVSFYNNEISEKSEIFDDQFSVERPDGSNFTLKIRSTKLEDSAMYFCASSTSTGAQPQHFGDGTRLSIL.

The chain links TRBV5-4 to TRBJ1-2; the D is unclear. This CDR3 region has 12 residues. Between the trimmed V and J ends, which lost 3 bases and 4 bases, there was a span of 7 bases. Germline V CDR1 and CDR2: SGHNT, YYREEE (reference sequence). The CDR3 protein is CASSSEGYGYTF. For the CDR3, the DNA is TGTGCCAGCAGCTCGGAGGGCTATGGCTACACCTTC.

As to this clone: This may stem from a read error, because a much larger clone lies one nucleotide away. The chain employs TRBV5-6 and TRBJ2-5; D not certain. The germline gives CDR1 SGHDT, CDR2 YYEEEE. Trimming stripped 1 base from V and 0 bases from J, with 4 bases between. CDR3 length equals 13 residues. The CDR3 sequence: CASSLWDQETQYF. The CDR3 DNA is TGTGCCAGCAGCTTGTGGGACCAAGAGACCCAGTACTTC.

This clone was found a few times. The chain recombines TRBV5-8 with TRBJ1-5, with a weak D call TRBD1 (5 bases). CDR1 SGHTS and CDR2 YDEGEE come from the germline V gene. The V gene lost 4 bases and the J gene lost 6 bases, with 14 bases spanning the gap. The CDR3 spans 14 residues. The CDR3, as DNA: TGTGCCAGCAGCCCCGGCAGGGAAGGTCAGCCCCAGCATTTT. Its translation: CASSPGREGQPQHF.

The rearrangement joins TRBV4-2 to TRBJ2-7, with D maybe TRBD2 (5 bases). Trimming removed 0 bases at V and 5 bases at J, with 23 bases between. Looked up from germline, CDR1 is LGHNA and CDR2 is YNFKEQ. This CDR3 has 18 amino acids. The CDR3 sequence: CASSQDYSLVGIGDEQYF. CDR3 in DNA: TGTGCCAGCAGCCAAGACTATAGTCTAGTCGGGATTGGAGACGAGCAGTACTTC.